This is a list of T cell receptor beta chains from one sample in a study of blood T cell repertoires in COVID-19. Here immunoSEQ multiplex PCR was the method, and the copy in TCRdb shows in-frame clones only, minus some. The sample lists around 250,000 clones, around 90% seen once, with 7.1% in the top ten. Material: peripheral blood. The receptors were sampled from a woman in her 70s with active or convalescent COVID-19. The CDR3 runs from the conserved cysteine through the conserved F or W. Clone size is stated in some rows and not others, as once, few, many or a class when expanded.

abundance	v_gene	j_gene	CDR3aa
few	TRBV6-5	TRBJ1-2	CASSRGVGGYNGYTF
-	TRBV7-9	TRBJ2-2	CASTGQGKTGELFF
-	TRBV18	TRBJ2-1	CASSPRDRSYNEQFF
-	TRBV27	TRBJ1-1	CASGKEMNTEAFF
-	TRBV27	TRBJ1-2	CASSSYNRGGIYGYTF
-	TRBV9	TRBJ2-1	CASSVGSGGSYNEQFF
once	TRBV6-5	TRBJ1-2	CASGGQGGWGYTF
-	TRBV11-3	TRBJ2-7	CASSIGSTYEQYF
-	TRBV12-3/TRBV12-4	TRBJ2-7	CASSRTGAYEQYF
-	TRBV24-1	TRBJ1-1	CATSGRNTEAFF
-	TRBV6-5	TRBJ2-2	CASSPGWGRTGELFF
-	TRBV12-3/TRBV12-4	TRBJ2-3	CASSGTGYTQYF
once	TRBV2	TRBJ2-3	CASRKAGLSTDTQYF
-	TRBV27	TRBJ1-5	CASSPGTGSSQPQHF
-	TRBV5-4	TRBJ2-7	CASSLAGGDILYEQYF
-	TRBV10-3	TRBJ2-3	CAISRTNIQGGGTDTQYF
-	TRBV5-8	TRBJ2-1	CASSRAGGLHNEQFF
-	TRBV5-4	TRBJ1-5	CASSSAVSNQPQHF
-	TRBV24-1	TRBJ2-2	CATSQVSGELFF
-	TRBV2	TRBJ2-2	CASRWTVGDGELFF
once	TRBV15	TRBJ2-5	CATSRDLAGETQYF
-	TRBV5-4	TRBJ2-5	CASSLVQRETQYF
-	TRBV10-1	TRBJ2-3	CASSDTGRGDTQYF
-	TRBV4-1	TRBJ2-7	CASSQGAGFRTYEQYF
-	TRBV7-9	TRBJ1-5	CATGQDDQPQHF
-	TRBV7-2	TRBJ2-3	CASSFTGTVTDTQYF
-	TRBV7-9	TRBJ2-3	CASSQSTDTQYF
-	TRBV4-3	TRBJ2-1	CASSQEGGGSSYNEQFF
-	TRBV7-2	TRBJ1-2	CASSRVPQGLNGYTF
-	TRBV6-2/TRBV6-3	TRBJ1-2	CASSSDRTYGYTF
-	TRBV7-9	TRBJ1-5	CASSLVGTGNQPQHF
-	TRBV6-5	TRBJ2-5	CASSPGTSGVTQYF
-	TRBV3-1/TRBV3-2	TRBJ2-1	CASGRMDEQFF